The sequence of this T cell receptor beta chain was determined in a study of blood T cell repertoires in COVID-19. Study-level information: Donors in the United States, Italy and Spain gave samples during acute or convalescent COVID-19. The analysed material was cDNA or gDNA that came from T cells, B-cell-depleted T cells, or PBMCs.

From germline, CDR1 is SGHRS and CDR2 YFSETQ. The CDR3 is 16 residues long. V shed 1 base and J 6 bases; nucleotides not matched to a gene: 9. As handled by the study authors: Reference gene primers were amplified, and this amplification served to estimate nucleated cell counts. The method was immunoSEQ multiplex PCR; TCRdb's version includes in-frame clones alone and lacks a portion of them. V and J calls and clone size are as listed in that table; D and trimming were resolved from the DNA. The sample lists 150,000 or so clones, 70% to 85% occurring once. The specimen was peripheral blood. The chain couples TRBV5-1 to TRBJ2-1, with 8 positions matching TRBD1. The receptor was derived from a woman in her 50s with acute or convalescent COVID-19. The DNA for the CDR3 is TGCGCCAGCAGCTTGAAGTGGGGACAGGCAACCAATGAGCAGTTCTTC. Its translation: CASSLKWGQATNEQFF.